Below, 6 T cell receptor beta chains from the same sample are listed, as sequenced in a study of T cells in women clearing cervical HPV infection. Profiled with immunoSEQ multiplex PCR; TCRdb holds only in-frame clones, not every one. The sample holds 20,000 to 25,000 clones. Sequencing input: blood buffy coat. The receptors shown here come from a woman between 18 and 69 years old with a cervical HPV16 infection that either progressed to CIN3+ or cleared (not recorded which).

In regard to this clone: The read terminates 3 residues ahead of where the CDR3 ends, so the germline J gene completes it. The genes are TRBV18 and TRBJ2-3; D is unresolved. The CDR3 runs 14 residues. Germline V gene sequence: CDR1 KGHSH, CDR2 LQKENI. CDR3 bases read: TGTGCCAGCTCACCACCGAGCCTCCAAGAGACG. Translated, it gives CASSPPSLQET. The CDR3 as a whole reads CASSPPSLQETQYF.

As concerns this clone: Sequencing ends 3 residues short of the CDR3 end; the germline J gene provides the rest. The rearrangement links TRBV29-1 to TRBJ2-2; D may be TRBD1 (6 bases). CDR3 length equals 15 residues. Germline-derived CDR1 and CDR2 are SQVTM and ANQGSEA. CDR3 region: CSVEGDGTTNEKLFF. The covered CDR3 bases are TGCAGCGTTGAAGGGGACGGGACAACTAATGAAAAG.

As to this clone: The read stops 3 residues short of the end of the CDR3; the missing end is completed from the germline J gene. The chain couples TRBV18 to TRBJ2-7; TRBD1 might be the D (6 bases). The CDR3 length is 12 residues. Germline CDR1 KGHSH, CDR2 LQKENI. The V gene lost 4 bases and the J gene lost 6 bases, with 10 bases spanning the gap. The CDR3 loop reads CASSLTGSEQYF. The sequenced part of the CDR3 DNA is TGTGCCAGCTCACTAACAGGGAGCGAG.

About this clone itself: The sequenced fragment ends 3 residues before the CDR3 boundary, so the rest is inferred from the germline J gene. The gene calls are TRBV30 and TRBJ2-1, with TRBD2 matching over 7 bases. Trimming at V came to 5 bases and at J to 1 base, leaving 8 bases not matched to a gene. Germline V gene sequence: CDR1 GTSNPN, CDR2 SVGIG (reference sequence). This CDR3 spans 15 amino acids. The CDR3 DNA, read in part, is TGTGCCTGGCACCCCGGACTAGATTCCTACAATGAG. This sequence encodes CAWHPGLDSYNE. The CDR3, in full, reads CAWHPGLDSYNEQFF. The variable domain in full, completed from reference TRBV30 and TRBJ2-1, reads SQTIHQWPATLVQPVGSPLSLECTVEGTSNPNLYWYRQAAGRGLQLLFYSVGIGQISSEVPQNLSASRPQDRQFILSSKKLLLSDSGFYLCAWHPGLDSYNEQFFGPGTRLTVL.

This clone is classed as large (0.1 to 1%) by frequency. The CDR3 extends 3 residues past the end of the read, so its final part is completed from the germline J gene. This sequence joins TRBV7-8 and TRBJ2-5; D not certain. The V gene's germline CDR1 is SGHVS and CDR2 FQNEAQ. V dropped 1 base and J dropped 4 bases, with 4 bases sitting between them. This CDR3 has 12 amino acids. This CDR3 is CASSLDSETQYF. CDR3 bases read: TGTGCCAGCAGCTTAGACTCAGAGACC.

Details on this clone: The missing CDR3 end, 3 residues past where the read stops, is filled in from the germline J gene. The gene calls are TRBV6-1 and TRBJ2-1; D is unclear. This CDR3 region has 15 residues. The V gene lost 3 bases and the J gene lost 0 bases, with 9 bases spanning the gap. CDR1 is MNHNS and CDR2 is SASEGT in the germline V gene. CDR3 bases read: TGTGCCAGCAGTGACCAACTGAGCTCCTACAATGAG. Its translation is CASSDQLSSYNE. The full CDR3 is CASSDQLSSYNEQFF.